One sample yielded the 6 T cell receptor beta chains listed below, sequenced in a study of blood T cell repertoires in COVID-19. The data were produced by immunoSEQ multiplex PCR, yet TCRdb's version contains in-frame clones alone and is incomplete. The sample lists fewer than 400,000 clones, roughly 86% occurring once. Material for sequencing was PBMCs or T cells enriched from blood (not recorded which). These receptors all stem from a woman in her late teens or twenties who had recovered from COVID-19.

In regard to this clone: This sample also contains other DNA sequences that code for the same CDR3. The chain has TRBV9 and TRBJ1-5, with D tentatively TRBD1 (5 bases). This CDR3 region has 14 residues. V lost 0 bases to trimming and J lost 5 bases, with 9 bases between them. Per the germline V gene, CDR1 is SGDLS and CDR2 is YYNGEE. This CDR3 is CASSVGQGYQPQHF. The CDR3 DNA is TGTGCCAGCAGCGTAGGGCAGGGCTATCAGCCCCAGCATTTT.

This chain joins TRBV2 and TRBJ1-2, with 7 bases aligning to TRBD1. This CDR3 is 15 amino acids long. Germline CDR1 reads SNHLY; CDR2 reads FYNNEI. V trimming: 10 bases; J trimming: 5 bases; junction bases outside the gene matches: 16. The CDR3 sequence: CAIKLSDRARYGYTF. CDR3 DNA: TGTGCCATCAAACTCTCCGACAGGGCCCGATATGGCTACACCTTC.

This chain links TRBV11-2 with TRBJ1-2, with D tentatively TRBD1 (5 bases). Germline CDR1 reads SGHAT; CDR2 reads FQNNGV. This CDR3 has 19 amino acids. Trimming removed 0 bases at V and 6 bases at J, with 26 bases between. The CDR3 region is CASSLDRGGWGKGTDGYTF. CDR3 sequence (DNA): TGTGCCAGCAGCTTAGATCGGGGGGGATGGGGGAAAGGCACGGATGGCTACACCTTC.

The chain joins TRBV7-9 to TRBJ1-4; the match to TRBD1 covers 9 bases. V lost 5 bases to trimming and J lost 5 bases; unmatched junction nucleotides: 18. Germline V lookup: CDR1 SEHNR, CDR2 FQNEAQ (reference sequence). The length of the CDR3 is 19 residues. CDR3 amino acids: CASSVWDRANLRRNEKLFF. DNA for the CDR3: TGTGCCAGCAGCGTCTGGGACAGGGCGAATCTTAGGCGAAATGAAAAACTGTTTTTT.

The chain employs TRBV5-5 and TRBJ2-2; TRBD2 aligns across 11 bases. The CDR3 has 16 residues. CDR1 SGHKS and CDR2 YYEKEE come from the germline V gene (reference sequence). Germline trimming cut 5 bases from V and 4 bases from J; bases unmatched to any gene: 7. CDR3 in DNA: TGTGCCAGCAGAGACACTAGCGGGAGACTCACCGGGGAGCTGTTTTTT. It encodes CASRDTSGRLTGELFF.

Notes on this clone: A far larger clone lies a single base away; this is likely a read error. V usage is TRBV2 and J usage is TRBJ2-2; TRBD2 matches at 11 bases. With 6 bases clipped from V and 3 bases from J, the junction kept 3 bases outside the gene matches. The CDR3 has 15 residues. Germline values: CDR1 SNHLY, CDR2 FYNNEI. The CDR3 loop reads CASSPLAGDTGELFF. The CDR3 region has the DNA TGTGCCAGCAGCCCACTAGCGGGGGACACCGGGGAGCTGTTTTTT.